This TCR beta chain originates from a study of blood T cell repertoires in COVID-19. The wider study: The United States, Italy and Spain supplied acute and convalescent COVID-19 samples. The analysed material was cDNA or gDNA that came from T cells, B-cell-depleted T cells, or PBMCs.

Repertoires were generated with immunoSEQ multiplex PCR, while TCRdb's copy carries only in-frame clones and drops some. This table has about 220,000 clones, about 84% appearing once. V lost 0 bases, J lost 5 bases, and 12 bases lay in between. Germline CDR1 SGDLS, CDR2 YYNGEE. CDR3 length: 15 amino acids. V is TRBV9 and J is TRBJ2-1; D not resolved. The sequence was collected from a human donor in a cohort sampled during active COVID-19. The sample consisted of peripheral blood. The CDR3: CASSVGIYADNEQFF. In DNA form, the CDR3 reads TGTGCCAGCAGCGTAGGTATCTACGCGGACAATGAGCAGTTCTTC. Filled out from reference TRBV9 and TRBJ2-1, the complete variable domain reads DSGVTQTPKHLITATGQRVTLRCSPRSGDLSVYWYQQSLDQGLQFLIQYYNGEERAKGNILERFSAQQFPDLHSELNLSSLELGDSALYFCASSVGIYADNEQFFGPGTRLTVL.